This T cell receptor beta chain was sequenced in a study of control samples from healthy donors and cancer patients. V gave up 1 base and J gave up 0 bases, with 7 bases separating them. CDR3 length: 14 residues. CDR1 is SGHAT and CDR2 is FQNNGV in the germline V gene. The assay was immunoSEQ multiplex PCR, and TCRdb's table has in-frame clones only and misses some. The repertoire consists of about 60,000 clones, with about 82% occurring once and the leading ten covering roughly 6%. This clone has only one observation. The sample was blood. The clonotype comes from a man in his forties in good health. The chain is built from TRBV11-2 and TRBJ2-7, with unresolved D. CDR3: CASSLGQFSYEQYF. CDR3 DNA sequence: TGTGCCAGCAGCTTAGGTCAGTTCTCCTACGAGCAGTACTTC.